These 26 T cell receptor beta chains originate from one sample sequenced in a study of T-cell reconstitution after alpha-beta-depleted transplantation in children. The authors prepared the TCRbeta library with unique molecular identifiers. From the PCR reads, TCRdb called clonotypes with MiXCR, one entry per CDR3 protein. Of about 200,000 distinct CDR3 sequences listed, approximately 6% are singletons. The sequenced sample was PBMCs, obtained before TCRalphabeta/CD19-depleted stem cell transplant. These receptors all come from a girl less than two years old with combined immunodeficiency, due to receive a stem cell transplant.

This clonotype appeared many times. J is TRBJ2-3 and V is TRBV15; TRBD2 matches at 9 bases. The CDR3 has 15 amino acids. V shed 5 bases and J 5 bases; nucleotides not matched to a gene: 8. Germline CDR1 reads LNHNV; CDR2 reads YYDKDF (reference sequence). CDR3 DNA sequence: TGTGCCACCAGCCCTGCTAGCGGGATGGGAGATACGCAGTATTTT. It translates to CATSPASGMGDTQYF.

The CDR3 here is CASSEGSSFYEQYF. In DNA, the CDR3 is TGTGCCAGCAGTGAAGGGAGTTCCTTCTACGAGCAGTACTTC. The chain couples TRBV2 to TRBJ2-7; D is uncertain. CDR1 and CDR2 (germline): SNHLY, FYNNEI. The CDR3 has 14 residues. Trimming cost V 1 base and J 3 bases, with 10 bases left between them.

J is TRBJ1-5 and V is TRBV4-3; the D gene is possibly TRBD1 (6 bases). The CDR3 length is 15 residues. Germline V gene lookup returns CDR1 LGHNA and CDR2 YSLEER. Trimming cost V 3 bases and J 6 bases, with 15 bases left between them. The CDR3 DNA reads TGCGCCAGCAGCCAGGACAACAGGGTGGCTCAGCCCCAGCATTTT. Translated, it gives CASSQDNRVAQPQHF.

This clonotype was seen ten or more times. The V gene is TRBV6-2 or TRBV6-3, the J gene TRBJ2-5; D call uncertain. Germline CDR1 reads MNHEY; CDR2 reads SVGEGT. The V end was cut by 5 bases, the J end by 1 base, with 17 bases between. This CDR3 spans 16 amino acids. CDR3 sequence reads: CASSPDKDTVQETQYF. In DNA form, the CDR3 reads TGTGCCAGCAGTCCTGACAAAGACACAGTCCAAGAGACCCAGTACTTC.

This clonotype appeared many times. The chain couples TRBV20-1 to TRBJ2-1; no clear D. CDR1 DFQATT and CDR2 SNEGSKA come from the germline V gene (reference sequence). The CDR3 sequence is 15 residues long. V lost 3 bases, J lost 0 bases, and 12 bases lay in between. The CDR3 sequence is CSARAFEASYNEQFF. DNA of the CDR3: TGCAGTGCTAGGGCTTTCGAGGCCTCCTACAATGAGCAGTTCTTC.

In this sample, this clonotype turned up many times. The rearrangement links TRBV7-9 to TRBJ2-1, with D uncertain. The V end lost 5 bases, the J end lost 1 base, and 12 bases lay between the germline ends. Germline V gives CDR1 SEHNR, CDR2 FQNEAQ (reference sequence). This CDR3 is 15 amino acids long. The CDR3 spells CASSPLQLSYNEQFF. For the CDR3, the DNA is TGTGCCAGCAGCCCCCTGCAATTATCCTACAATGAGCAGTTCTTC. Supplemented by reference TRBV7-9 and TRBJ2-1, the full variable domain reads DTGVSQNPRHKITKRGQNVTFRCDPISEHNRLYWYRQTLGQGPEFLTYFQNEAQLEKSRLLSDRFSAERPKGSFSTLEIQRTEQGDSAMYLCASSPLQLSYNEQFFGPGTRLTVL.

This clonotype was seen ten or more times. The rearrangement joins TRBV9 to TRBJ1-1; perhaps TRBD1 as D (5 bases). V was trimmed by 3 bases and J by 1 base, leaving 13 bases between them. CDR1 is SGDLS, CDR2 YYNGEE, per germline. The CDR3 contains 15 residues. CDR3 DNA: TGTGCCAGCAGCGCCTGGGACCGGCCGAACACTGAAGCTTTCTTT. This sequence encodes CASSAWDRPNTEAFF.

The genes are TRBV5-8 and TRBJ2-3, with TRBD2 identical over 8 bases. CDR3 length: 16 residues. J gave up 2 bases and V 1 base, and 6 bases lay outside the gene matches. Germline V lookup: CDR1 SGHTS, CDR2 YDEGEE. DNA for the CDR3: TGTGCCAGCAGCTTGCCACTAGCGGACATCACAGATACGCAGTATTTT. It translates to CASSLPLADITDTQYF.

This clonotype turned up a few times. This chain links TRBV28 with TRBJ2-5, with D unclear. The CDR3 extends over 13 amino acids. Germline V lookup: CDR1 MDHEN, CDR2 SYDVKM. The V gene lost 3 bases and the J gene lost 2 bases, with 7 bases spanning the gap. CDR3 nucleotide sequence: TGTGCCAGCAGTTTCTACGAACAAGAGACCCAGTACTTC. Its protein is CASSFYEQETQYF.

This clonotype showed up many times. The genes are TRBV4-1 and TRBJ1-1; 7 positions match TRBD1. The CDR3 totals 14 residues. Germline lookup yields CDR1 MGHRA and CDR2 YSYEKL. The ends lost 5 bases at V and 1 base at J; junction bases unmatched: 4. CDR3 amino acids: CASSSSGGNTEAFF. Here the CDR3 DNA reads TGCGCCAGCAGCTCCTCAGGGGGGAACACTGAAGCTTTCTTT.

This clonotype was observed at least ten times. Here the CDR3 DNA reads TGTGCCAGCAGCCAAGAGTTTAGCCCCGATACGCAGTATTTT. Translation: CASSQEFSPDTQYF. This chain links TRBV3-1 with TRBJ2-3, with D unclear. Trimming stripped 0 bases from V and 6 bases from J, with 10 bases between. The CDR3 consists of 14 residues. Germline V gives CDR1 LGHDT, CDR2 YNNKEL (reference sequence).

This clonotype was counted ten times or more. The chain is built from TRBV12-3 or TRBV12-4 and TRBJ2-7; TRBD2 might be the D (5 bases). The V gene lost 2 bases and the J gene lost 3 bases, with 11 bases spanning the gap. The CDR3 is 14 residues long. CDR3: CASSLRGMDYEQYF. Written as DNA, the CDR3 is TGTGCCAGCAGTTTAAGAGGGATGGACTACGAGCAGTACTTC.

This clonotype was observed many times. The rearrangement uses TRBV20-1 and TRBJ2-7; 15 nucleotides line up with TRBD2. The ends lost 0 bases at V and 0 bases at J; junction bases unmatched: 6. The CDR3 covers 18 residues. The germline V gene has CDR1 DFQATT and CDR2 SNEGSKA (reference sequence). CDR3 in DNA: TGCAGTGCTAGAGAGATCGGGACTAGCGGGGGGTTCTCCTACGAGCAGTACTTC. Its translation: CSAREIGTSGGFSYEQYF.

The chain combines TRBV4-3 with TRBJ1-2, with unresolved D. Trimming cost V 3 bases and J 2 bases, with 22 bases left between them. Germline values: CDR1 LGHNA, CDR2 YSLEER. CDR3 length: 18 amino acids. CDR3: CASSHLNRASGVNYGYTF. The CDR3 region has the DNA TGCGCCAGCAGCCACCTTAACCGGGCCAGTGGAGTCAACTATGGCTACACCTTC.

This clonotype was counted ten times or more. The CDR3 DNA follows: TGTGCCAGCAGCCGATGGGACAGGGTTCCGGAGCAGTACTTC. This gives the protein CASSRWDRVPEQYF. V and J are TRBV7-8 and TRBJ2-7; 9 nucleotides line up with TRBD1. CDR1 is SGHVS, CDR2 FQNEAQ, per germline. The trim removed 5 bases at V and 7 bases at J, leaving 9 bases unmatched. The CDR3 is 14 residues long.

The chain employs TRBV11-2 and TRBJ2-1; perhaps TRBD2 as D (5 bases). Germline CDR1 is SGHAT and CDR2 is FQNNGV. Trimming took 4 bases from V and 8 from J, leaving 9 bases between them. This CDR3 has 12 amino acids. The CDR3 bases are TGTGCCAGCAGCTCGGCGGGCCATGAGCAGTTCTTC. Translated, it gives CASSSAGHEQFF.

This clonotype was picked up many times. This chain uses TRBV29-1 with TRBJ2-1; D not certain. Per germline, CDR1 SQVTM and CDR2 ANQGSEA. V gave up 2 bases and J gave up 2 bases, with 10 bases separating them. The CDR3 loop spans 14 amino acids. The CDR3 DNA is TGCAGCGTTGAACCCGTCCAGCCCTACAATGAGCAGTTCTTC. As protein: CSVEPVQPYNEQFF.

In this sample, this clonotype turned up many times. This chain uses TRBV29-1 with TRBJ1-1, with D possibly TRBD1 on 5 matching bases. The CDR3 is 13 amino acids. Germline CDR1 and CDR2: SQVTM and ANQGSEA. V lost 2 bases, J lost 6 bases, and 13 bases lay in between. CDR3 nucleotides: TGCAGCGTTGAACAGGGCCGGGAGGCTGAAGCTTTCTTT. Translated, it gives CSVEQGREAEAFF.

At least ten counts were recorded for this clonotype. This chain links TRBV5-1 with TRBJ2-3; D tentatively reads TRBD1 or TRBD2 (5 bases each). V was trimmed by 2 bases and J by 14 bases, leaving 12 bases between them. Germline values: CDR1 SGHRS, CDR2 YFSETQ. There are 11 residues in the CDR3. CDR3 DNA: TGCGCCAGCAGCTTTGGGGGAGAGTCGTATTTT. Its protein is CASSFGGESYF.

Comment on this clonotype: A much larger clonotype is one base distant, so this may be a read error. V gene TRBV24-1 combines with J gene TRBJ2-2; D is undetermined. CDR3 length equals 16 residues. Germline V gene lookup returns CDR1 KGHDR and CDR2 SFDVKD. The germline V and J ends were trimmed by 8 bases and 4 bases, with 19 bases remaining between them. The CDR3 loop reads CATTECGVRVTGELFF. The CDR3 coding sequence is TGTGCCACCACCGAATGTGGGGTGCGCGTCACCGGGGAGCTGTTTTTT.

This clonotype was recorded at least ten times. The chain has TRBV28 and TRBJ2-6; perhaps D is TRBD1 or TRBD2 (5 bases each). The CDR3 is 14 amino acids. Per the germline V gene, CDR1 is MDHEN and CDR2 is SYDVKM. The V and J ends lost 10 bases and 2 bases respectively, with 12 bases between them. DNA for the CDR3: TGTGCCACCCAGAGGGGAGCTGGGGCCAACGTCCTGACTTTC. This codes for CATQRGAGANVLTF.

As concerns this clonotype: This clone may be a read error of a much larger clone one base away. The J gene is TRBJ2-1, the V gene TRBV27, with TRBD2 identical over 15 bases. CDR3 size: 14 residues. CDR1 MNHEY and CDR2 SMNVEV come from the germline V gene (reference sequence). V was clipped by 7 bases and J by 13 bases; unmatched bases: 8. DNA for the CDR3: TGTGCCAGCACTCACGGACTAGCGGGAGGGCCACAGTTCTTC. This codes for CASTHGLAGGPQFF.

This clonotype was detected many times. The chain is built from TRBV20-1 and TRBJ2-7; 9 nucleotides agree with TRBD2. Trimming cost V 1 base and J 5 bases; bases outside gene matches: 9. The germline V gene encodes CDR1 DFQATT and CDR2 SNEGSKA (reference sequence). CDR3 length equals 15 residues. CDR3: CSARGDSGRLNEQYF. CDR3 in DNA: TGCAGTGCTAGAGGGGATAGCGGGAGACTCAACGAGCAGTACTTC.

This chain links TRBV20-1 with TRBJ2-2, with TRBD1 as a possible D gene (6 bases). Per germline, CDR1 DFQATT and CDR2 SNEGSKA (reference sequence). CDR3 size: 14 residues. The CDR3 sequence: CSPVDRMNTGELFF. The CDR3 DNA sequence: TGCAGCCCCGTTGACAGGATGAACACCGGGGAGCTGTTTTTT.

This clonotype has a count of ten or more. This chain connects TRBV29-1 to TRBJ2-1; the match to TRBD2 covers 9 bases. The CDR3 has 12 amino acids. Germline CDR1 SQVTM, CDR2 ANQGSEA. The CDR3 region is CSDSGTSHEQFF. The CDR3 DNA reads TGCAGTGACTCCGGGACTAGCCATGAGCAGTTCTTC.

This clonotype was detected only a few times. This chain connects TRBV20-1 to TRBJ2-3, with 11 bases identical to TRBD2. In germline, CDR1 is DFQATT, CDR2 SNEGSKA (reference sequence). V dropped 5 bases and J dropped 2; count of bases not matched to a gene: 12. CDR3 length: 17 amino acids. CDR3 region: CSAPAVTSGISTDTQYF. The CDR3 DNA sequence: TGCAGTGCTCCTGCCGTGACTAGCGGGATCTCCACAGATACGCAGTATTTT.